This T cell receptor (beta chain) was recorded in a study of shared clonotypes between healthy human individuals. Findings and caveats of the study: Memory subsets generally showed lower estimated richness than naive subsets.

Assay: immunoSEQ multiplex PCR; the TCRdb copy retains only in-frame clones and omits some. The sample includes more than 2,000,000 clones, more than 80% of them seen just once. About this clone itself: No antigen is known for it.

CDR3 length equals 15 residues. Per germline, CDR1 SGHRS and CDR2 YFSETQ. The germline V and J ends were trimmed by 4 bases and 3 bases, with 13 bases remaining between them. The study drew all its donors from Caucasian adults living in Nashville, Tennessee. V is TRBV5-1 and J is TRBJ2-2; D is undetermined. Sequencing was carried out using naive CD4+ T cells sorted from blood. Subset: CD45RA+ positively selected. This receptor was identified in a man aged 18 to 29 in good health. The CDR3 reads CASSPIGVYTGELFF. The CDR3 DNA reads as TGCGCCAGCAGCCCTATTGGGGTGTACACCGGGGAGCTGTTTTTT.